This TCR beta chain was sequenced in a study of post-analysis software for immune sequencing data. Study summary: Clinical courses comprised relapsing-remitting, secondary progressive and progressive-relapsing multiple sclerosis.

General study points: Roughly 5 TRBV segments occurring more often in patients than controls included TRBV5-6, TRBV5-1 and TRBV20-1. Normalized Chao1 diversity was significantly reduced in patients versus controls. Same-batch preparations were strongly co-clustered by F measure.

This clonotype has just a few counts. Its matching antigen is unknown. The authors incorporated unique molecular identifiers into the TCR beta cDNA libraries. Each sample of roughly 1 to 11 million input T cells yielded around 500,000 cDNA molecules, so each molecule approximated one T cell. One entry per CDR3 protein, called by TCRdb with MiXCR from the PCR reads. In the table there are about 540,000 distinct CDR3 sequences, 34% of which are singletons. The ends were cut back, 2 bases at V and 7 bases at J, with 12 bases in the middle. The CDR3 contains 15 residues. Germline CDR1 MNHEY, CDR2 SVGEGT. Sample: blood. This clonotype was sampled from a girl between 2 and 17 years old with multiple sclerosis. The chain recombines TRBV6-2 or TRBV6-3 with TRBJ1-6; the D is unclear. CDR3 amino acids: CASSYGGGPNSPLHF. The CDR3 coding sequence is TGTGCCAGCAGTTACGGCGGAGGTCCGAATTCACCCCTCCACTTT.